The rows below give T cell receptor beta chains drawn from one sample of a study of CD8+ T cells in alopecia areata. Here immunoSEQ multiplex PCR was the method, and the copy in TCRdb shows in-frame clones only, minus some. Of 100,000 to 150,000 clones in the sample, around two fifths were seen once. The specimen sequenced was CD4+ T cells sorted from blood. The receptors derive from a human donor with alopecia areata. Both conserved end residues are part of each CDR3. The D gene is left open where the match is weak. Only part of the rows carry a size: once, few, many, or a class if the clone is expanded.

CDR3: CSVPRPGTALQETQYF
DNA: TGCAGCGTACCCCGTCCGGGGACAGCCCTCCAAGAGACCCAGTACTTC
D: TRBD1
V: TRBV29-1
size: NA
J: TRBJ2-5

CDR3: CASSKGPSYEQYF
DNA: TGTGCCAGCAGCAAGGGACCATCCTACGAGCAGTACTTC
D: NA
V: TRBV7-3
size: NA
J: TRBJ2-7

CDR3: CATLPQLAGNNEQFF
DNA: TGTGCCACTCTCCCTCAACTAGCGGGAAACAATGAGCAGTTCTTC
D: TRBD2
V: TRBV28
size: NA
J: TRBJ2-1

CDR3: CASSPPTGLTGYTF
DNA: TGTGCCAGCAGTCCCCCGACAGGACTCACGGGCTACACCTTC
D: NA
V: TRBV28
size: medium-sized
J: TRBJ1-2

CDR3: CASSLGGTFNQPQHF
DNA: TGTGCCAGCAGCTTAGGGGGAACTTTCAATCAGCCCCAGCATTTT
D: NA
V: TRBV7-8
size: NA
J: TRBJ1-5

CDR3: CATSRPHEYEQFF
DNA: TGTGCCACCAGCAGACCCCATGAGTATGAGCAGTTCTTC
D: NA
V: TRBV15
size: NA
J: TRBJ2-1

CDR3: CSATNTEAFF
DNA: TGCAGTGCCACTAACACTGAAGCTTTCTTT
D: NA
V: TRBV20-1
size: few
J: TRBJ1-1

CDR3: CASSFVVTDTQYF
DNA: TGTGCCAGCAGTTTTGTCGTGACCGATACGCAGTATTTT
D: NA
V: TRBV28
size: few
J: TRBJ2-3

CDR3: CSGRPLASITDTQYF
DNA: TGCAGCGGGAGGCCACTAGCGTCCATCACAGATACGCAGTATTTT
D: TRBD2
V: TRBV29-1
size: NA
J: TRBJ2-3

CDR3: CASRFGLLYEQYF
DNA: TGTGCCAGCAGATTCGGACTCCTCTACGAGCAGTACTTC
D: NA
V: TRBV28
size: few
J: TRBJ2-7

CDR3: CASSPGPKYGYTF
DNA: TGTGCCAGCAGCCCGGGACCGAAGTATGGCTACACCTTC
D: NA
V: TRBV11-3
size: NA
J: TRBJ1-2

CDR3: CASSRLSGSVTDTQYF
DNA: TGTGCCAGCAGCCGACTTAGCGGGTCCGTCACAGATACGCAGTATTTT
D: TRBD2
V: TRBV7-2
size: few
J: TRBJ2-3

CDR3: CATSRDTQGDYEQYF
DNA: TGTGCCACCAGCAGAGATACACAGGGGGACTACGAGCAGTACTTC
D: TRBD1
V: TRBV15
size: once
J: TRBJ2-7

CDR3: CASSSGGAETQYF
DNA: TGCGCCAGCAGCTCGGGGGGCGCCGAGACCCAGTACTTC
D: NA
V: TRBV5-1
size: NA
J: TRBJ2-5

CDR3: CASSHSQGKGKTGELFF
DNA: TGTGCCAGCAGCCATTCACAGGGAAAGGGAAAAACCGGGGAGCTGTTTTTT
D: NA
V: TRBV4-2
size: few
J: TRBJ2-2

CDR3: CASSRAGTGGNQPQHF
DNA: TGCGCCAGCAGTCGGGCAGGGACAGGGGGCAATCAGCCCCAGCATTTT
D: TRBD1
V: TRBV23-1
size: NA
J: TRBJ1-5

CDR3: CSVGGQLNTEAFF
DNA: TGCAGCGTTGGCGGACAGTTGAACACTGAAGCTTTCTTT
D: NA
V: TRBV29-1
size: NA
J: TRBJ1-1

CDR3: CSVEENQKETQYF
DNA: TGCAGCGTTGAAGAGAACCAGAAGGAGACCCAGTACTTC
D: NA
V: TRBV29-1
size: NA
J: TRBJ2-5

CDR3: CSVAGGSSYNEQFF
DNA: TGCAGCGTTGCGGGGGGATCTTCCTACAATGAGCAGTTCTTC
D: TRBD2
V: TRBV29-1
size: NA
J: TRBJ2-1